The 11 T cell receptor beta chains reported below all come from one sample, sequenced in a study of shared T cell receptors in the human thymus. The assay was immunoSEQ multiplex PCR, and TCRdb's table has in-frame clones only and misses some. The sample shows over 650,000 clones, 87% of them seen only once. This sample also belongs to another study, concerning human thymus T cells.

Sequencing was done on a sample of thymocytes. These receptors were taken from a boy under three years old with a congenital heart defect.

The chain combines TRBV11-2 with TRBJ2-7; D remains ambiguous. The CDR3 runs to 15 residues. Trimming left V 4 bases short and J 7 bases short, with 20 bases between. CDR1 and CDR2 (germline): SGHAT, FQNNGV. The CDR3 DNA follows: TGTGCCAGCAGCTGGCTAGAACCATCCCCCTGTGAGCAGTACTTC. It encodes CASSWLEPSPCEQYF.

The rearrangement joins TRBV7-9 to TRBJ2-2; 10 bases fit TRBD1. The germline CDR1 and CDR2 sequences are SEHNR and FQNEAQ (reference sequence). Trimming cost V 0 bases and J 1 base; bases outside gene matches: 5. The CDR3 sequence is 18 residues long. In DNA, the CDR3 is TGTGCCAGCAGCTTAGCGCCACGGGACAGGGGGAACACCGGGGAGCTGTTTTTT. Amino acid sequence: CASSLAPRDRGNTGELFF. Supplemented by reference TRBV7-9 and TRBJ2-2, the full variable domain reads DTGVSQNPRHKITKRGQNVTFRCDPISEHNRLYWYRQTLGQGPEFLTYFQNEAQLEKSRLLSDRFSAERPKGSFSTLEIQRTEQGDSAMYLCASSLAPRDRGNTGELFFGEGSRLTVL.

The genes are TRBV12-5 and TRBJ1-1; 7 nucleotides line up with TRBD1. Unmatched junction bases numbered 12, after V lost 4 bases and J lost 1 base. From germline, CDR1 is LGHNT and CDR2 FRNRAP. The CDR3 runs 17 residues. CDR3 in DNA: TGTGCTAGTGGTTACTCCTTACAGGGGAGCAGGAACACTGAAGCTTTCTTT. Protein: CASGYSLQGSRNTEAFF.

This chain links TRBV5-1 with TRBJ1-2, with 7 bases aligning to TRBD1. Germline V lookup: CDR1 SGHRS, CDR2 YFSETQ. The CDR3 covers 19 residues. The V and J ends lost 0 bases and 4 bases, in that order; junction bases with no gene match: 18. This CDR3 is CASSLERRRGQKLGYGYTF. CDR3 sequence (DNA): TGCGCCAGCAGCTTGGAGCGGCGAAGGGGGCAGAAGTTAGGCTATGGCTACACCTTC.

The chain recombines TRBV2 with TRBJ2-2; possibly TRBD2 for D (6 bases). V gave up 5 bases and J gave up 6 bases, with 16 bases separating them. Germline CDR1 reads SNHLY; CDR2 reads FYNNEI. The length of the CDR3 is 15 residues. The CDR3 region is CASSSTSIVPGELFF. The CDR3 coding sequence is TGTGCCAGCAGTTCGACTAGTATCGTCCCCGGGGAGCTGTTTTTT.

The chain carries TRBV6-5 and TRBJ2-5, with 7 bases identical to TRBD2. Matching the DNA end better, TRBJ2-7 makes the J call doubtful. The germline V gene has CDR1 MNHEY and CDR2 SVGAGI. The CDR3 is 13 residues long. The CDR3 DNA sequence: TGTGCCAGCAGTCTAGCGGCCTCCTACGAGCAGTACTTC. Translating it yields CASSLAASYEQYF.

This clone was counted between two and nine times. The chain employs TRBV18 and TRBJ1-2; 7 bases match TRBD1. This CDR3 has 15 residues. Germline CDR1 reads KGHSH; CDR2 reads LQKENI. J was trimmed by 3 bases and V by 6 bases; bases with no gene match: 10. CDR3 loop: CASSCSGQTYYGYTF. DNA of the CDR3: TGTGCCAGCTCCTGCTCGGGACAGACCTACTATGGCTACACCTTC.

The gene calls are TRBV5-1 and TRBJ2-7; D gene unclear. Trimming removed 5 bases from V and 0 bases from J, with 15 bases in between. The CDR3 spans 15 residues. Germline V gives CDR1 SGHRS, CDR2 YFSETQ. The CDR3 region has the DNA TGCGCCAGCAGGACCGACTTCCAAAGCTCCTACGAGCAGTACTTC. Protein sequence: CASRTDFQSSYEQYF. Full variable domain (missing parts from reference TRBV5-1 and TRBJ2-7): KAGVTQTPRYLIKTRGQQVTLSCSPISGHRSVSWYQQTPGQGLQFLFEYFSETQRNKGNFPGRFSGRQFSNSRSEMNVSTLELGDSALYLCASRTDFQSSYEQYFGPGTRLTVT.

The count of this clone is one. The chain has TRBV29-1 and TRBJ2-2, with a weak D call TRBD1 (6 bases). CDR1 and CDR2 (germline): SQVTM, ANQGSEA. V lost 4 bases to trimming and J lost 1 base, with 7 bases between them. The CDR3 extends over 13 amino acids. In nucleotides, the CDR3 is TGCAGCGTTGGCAGGGGGAACACCGGGGAGCTGTTTTTT. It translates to CSVGRGNTGELFF.

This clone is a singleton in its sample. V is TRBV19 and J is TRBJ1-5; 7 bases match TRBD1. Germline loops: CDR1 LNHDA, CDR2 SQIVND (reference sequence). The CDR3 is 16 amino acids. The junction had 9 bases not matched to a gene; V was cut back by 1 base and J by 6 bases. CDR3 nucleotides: TGTGCCAGTAGTATAGTCCTCGACAGGGCCACTCAGCCCCAGCATTTT. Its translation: CASSIVLDRATQPQHF.

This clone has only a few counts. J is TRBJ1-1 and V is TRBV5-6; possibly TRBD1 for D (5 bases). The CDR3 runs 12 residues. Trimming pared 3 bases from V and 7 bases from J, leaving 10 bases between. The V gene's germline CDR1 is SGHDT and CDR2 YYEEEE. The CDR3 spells CASSSRQNEAFF. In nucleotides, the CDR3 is TGTGCCAGCAGCTCCCGACAGAATGAAGCTTTCTTT.